These 8 T cell receptor beta chains originate from one sample sequenced in a study of T cells after yellow fever vaccination. TCRdb ran MiXCR on the 5' RACE reads and lists one entry per CDR3 protein. The sample yields hundreds of thousands of distinct CDR3 sequences, 21% seen once. Sequencing used PBMCs, obtained about 20 days after the first yellow fever vaccination. These receptors were taken from a man between 18 and 29 years old who received the YFV17D yellow fever vaccine.

This clonotype has only a few counts. V is TRBV4-2 and J is TRBJ1-5; D is ambiguous. Trimming stripped 4 bases from V and 5 bases from J, with 9 bases between. Germline V gene sequence: CDR1 LGHNA, CDR2 YNFKEQ. The CDR3 consists of 13 residues. The DNA for the CDR3 is TGTGCCAGCAGCCCATGGAGACATCAGCCCCAGCATTTT. It encodes CASSPWRHQPQHF.

This chain joins TRBV20-1 and TRBJ2-6; 9 bases are shared with TRBD1. This CDR3 region has 15 residues. The germline V gene encodes CDR1 DFQATT and CDR2 SNEGSKA (reference sequence). V dropped 7 bases and J dropped 3; count of bases not matched to a gene: 7. Here the CDR3 reads CSGIQGAGGANVLTF. The CDR3 region has the DNA TGCAGTGGTATACAGGGGGCAGGTGGGGCCAACGTCCTGACTTTC.

This sequence joins TRBV18 and TRBJ1-4; D is ambiguous. The germline gives CDR1 KGHSH, CDR2 LQKENI. V was cut by 6 bases and J by 4 bases, with 12 bases left in between. The CDR3 contains 14 residues. Here the CDR3 DNA reads TGTGCCAGCTCGCTACTACCGAGTAATGAAAAACTGTTTTTT. Residues: CASSLLPSNEKLFF.

The rearrangement joins TRBV5-8 to TRBJ2-7; D may match TRBD1 or TRBD2 (5 bases each). The V and J ends lost 4 bases and 1 base respectively, with 21 bases between them. There are 17 residues in the CDR3. CDR1 is SGHTS and CDR2 is YDEGEE in the germline V gene. CDR3 sequence: CASSAGAWRVNSYEQYV. As DNA, the CDR3 is TGTGCCAGCAGCGCTGGGGCGTGGCGGGTGAATTCCTACGAGCAGTACGTC.

This clonotype has a handful of counts. This sequence joins TRBV20-1 and TRBJ1-3; the D is unclear. The CDR3 has 14 amino acids. V was shortened by 0 bases and J by 4 bases, with 10 bases between the two germline ends. Germline CDR1 DFQATT, CDR2 SNEGSKA (reference sequence). CDR3 nucleotide sequence: TGCAGTGCTAGAGATCTGTCCGGAGGAAACACCATATATTTT. Translating it yields CSARDLSGGNTIYF.

V usage is TRBV7-2 and J usage is TRBJ2-3, with 9 bases matching TRBD2. This CDR3 spans 15 amino acids. V gave up 9 bases and J gave up 0 bases; unmatched junction bases: 7. Germline V lookup: CDR1 SGHTA, CDR2 FQGNSA. In DNA form, the CDR3 reads TGTGCCAGTAGCGGGGGTGCTACTAGCACAGATACGCAGTATTTT. Translated, it gives CASSGGATSTDTQYF.

The chain employs TRBV13 and TRBJ1-1, with D hard to call. This CDR3 has 13 amino acids. V was cut by 1 base and J by 5 bases, with 8 bases left in between. Germline assignment: CDR1 PRHDT and CDR2 FYEKMQ (reference sequence). CDR3 DNA sequence: TGTGCCAGCAGCTTAGCGGGGTGGACTGAAGCTTTCTTT. Translated, it gives CASSLAGWTEAFF.

This clonotype was seen a handful of times. The chain is built from TRBV9 and TRBJ2-1; a weak D match, TRBD2 (6 bases). The CDR3 loop spans 16 amino acids. V was trimmed by 0 bases and J by 6 bases, leaving 16 bases between them. The germline V gene has CDR1 SGDLS and CDR2 YYNGEE. DNA for the CDR3: TGTGCCAGCAGCGTAGCTCAGGGAGGTTTTCGCAATGAGCAGTTCTTC. Translating it yields CASSVAQGGFRNEQFF.